This T cell receptor (beta chain) was recorded in a study of naive and memory T cell subsets. The SP2 primer and nested alpha and beta constant region primers amplified ligated cDNA in four rounds. For blood and skin samples, reverse transcription used TCR alpha and beta constant primers. TCRdb independently ran MiXCR on the 5' RACE reads; one entry per CDR3 protein. The repertoire holds 55,000 to 70,000 distinct CDR3 sequences, with around 7.7% as singletons. V dropped 3 bases and J dropped 2 bases, with 8 bases sitting between them. Germline CDR1 SQVTM, CDR2 ANQGSEA. This CDR3 comprises 12 residues. This clonotype was detected ten times or more. What it binds is not known. A UMI-containing oligonucleotide was joined by 3' ligation to the TCR cDNA template. Cells were not sorted; total RNA input targeted about 1 to 1000 ng. Study results and caveats: The RNA method is potentially sensitive to activation and differentiation changes.

The chain couples TRBV29-1 to TRBJ2-7, with D perhaps matching TRBD1 (5 bases). This receptor was taken from a male donor in good health. Here the CDR3 reads CSVEVRAYEQYF. CDR3 coding DNA: TGCAGCGTTGAGGTCAGGGCCTACGAGCAGTACTTC.